What follows are 27 T cell receptor beta chains derived from one specimen sequenced in a study of cytomegalovirus exposure and HLA in healthy donors. A multiplex PCR was run with 60 Vbeta primers and 13 Jbeta primers. Some clones are missing from TCRdb's copy, which holds only in-frame ones; the method was immunoSEQ multiplex PCR. The sample records some 92,000 clones, around 75% being singletons. The sequencing input was PBMCs. The receptors shown here come from a man aged 18 to 29 in good health and CMV-seropositive.

The chain couples TRBV6-5 to TRBJ1-4, with D maybe TRBD1 (6 bases). This CDR3 is 16 amino acids long. V dropped 0 bases and J dropped 0 bases, with 8 bases sitting between them. CDR1 MNHEY and CDR2 SVGAGI come from the germline V gene. CDR3 nucleotides: TGTGCCAGCAGTTACTCGCAGGGGACAACTAATGAAAAACTGTTTTTT. Protein product: CASSYSQGTTNEKLFF.

This chain joins TRBV10-1 and TRBJ1-6; 7 nucleotides align to TRBD1. The V gene's germline CDR1 is WNHNN and CDR2 SYGVQD (reference sequence). Trimming removed 3 bases from V and 8 bases from J; junction bases left unmatched: 1. This CDR3 has 13 amino acids. The CDR3 reads CASSETGDSPLHF. CDR3 coding DNA: TGCGCCAGCAGTGAAACAGGGGATTCACCCCTCCACTTT.

This clone was seen a few times. This rearrangement joins TRBV5-1 to TRBJ1-4; TRBD1 matches 8 bases. This CDR3 region has 14 residues. Germline V gene data show CDR1 as SGHRS and CDR2 as YFSETQ. Germline trimming cut 4 bases from V and 8 bases from J; bases unmatched to any gene: 7. CDR3 region: CASSADRGGEKLFF. The CDR3 nucleotides are TGCGCCAGCAGCGCAGACAGGGGTGGGGAAAAACTGTTTTTT.

The J gene is TRBJ1-4, the V gene TRBV6-1; D unclear. The CDR3 length is 16 residues. V lost 1 base to trimming and J lost 5 bases, with 14 bases between them. From germline, CDR1 is MNHNS and CDR2 SASEGT. The CDR3 is CASSEDGTGWNEKLFF. Written as DNA, the CDR3 is TGTGCCAGCAGTGAAGATGGCACGGGGTGGAATGAAAAACTGTTTTTT.

The V and J genes are TRBV15 and TRBJ1-4, with D perhaps matching TRBD1 (6 bases). This CDR3 contains 17 residues. Between the trimmed V and J ends, which lost 0 bases and 0 bases, there was a span of 11 bases. Germline V CDR1 and CDR2: LNHNV, YYDKDF (reference sequence). CDR3 coding DNA: TGTGCCACCAGCAGAGATGCAGGGGCCGCAACTAATGAAAAACTGTTTTTT. Protein: CATSRDAGAATNEKLFF.

Concerning this clone itself: A read error may produce the germline difference seen at one junction end. The V call is TRBV7-2, the J call TRBJ2-3; a possible D gene is TRBD1 (6 bases). This CDR3 has 16 residues. Germline V gene sequence: CDR1 SGHTA, CDR2 FQGNSA. CDR3 coding DNA: TGTGCCAGCAGTCCACATACAACAGGGAGCAGAGATACGCAGTATTTT. This translates into CASSPHTTGSRDTQYF.

The chain is built from TRBV27 and TRBJ2-7, with a possible D match to TRBD1 (6 bases). CDR3 length: 15 amino acids. V dropped 6 bases and J dropped 0 bases, with 15 bases sitting between them. Germline V gives CDR1 MNHEY, CDR2 SMNVEV (reference sequence). This chain's CDR3 is CASRGSGTFSYEQYF. The DNA of the CDR3 is TGTGCCAGCAGGGGTTCCGGGACATTCTCCTACGAGCAGTACTTC.

This clone was seen a few times. V and J are TRBV7-9 and TRBJ2-1, with TRBD2 identical over 8 bases. The CDR3 is 17 residues long. Trimming cost V 6 bases and J 6 bases; bases outside gene matches: 16. Looked up from germline, CDR1 is SEHNR and CDR2 is FQNEAQ (reference sequence). CDR3 region: CASSLPTRGAQGNEQFF. CDR3 in DNA: TGTGCCAGCAGTTTACCTACGCGGGGGGCCCAGGGCAATGAGCAGTTCTTC.

J is TRBJ1-5 and V is TRBV5-1, with a weak D call TRBD1 (5 bases). Germline-derived CDR1 and CDR2 are SGHRS and YFSETQ. CDR3 length equals 13 residues. Trimming pared 0 bases from V and 7 bases from J, leaving 8 bases between. CDR3 sequence (DNA): TGCGCCAGCAGCTTGGGGCAGGGCCAGCCCCAGCATTTT. Translation gives CASSLGQGQPQHF.

The V and J genes are TRBV28 and TRBJ1-2; D not resolved. V was pared by 5 bases and J by 5 bases, with 24 bases between. The CDR3 covers 17 residues. From germline, CDR1 is MDHEN and CDR2 SYDVKM. CDR3 in DNA: TGTGCCAGCAGTCCGACCGGCCCAGCGGCCCAGCGTTATGGCTACACCTTC. Residues: CASSPTGPAAQRYGYTF.

This chain joins TRBV6-5 and TRBJ2-5, with D perhaps matching TRBD1 (5 bases). TRBJ2-7 matches the DNA end more closely, so the J call is doubtful. Germline CDR1 and CDR2: MNHEY and SVGAGI. This CDR3 is 13 amino acids long. The CDR3 coding sequence is TGTGCCAGCAGTTACAGGGGCGCCTACGAGCAGTACTTC. Residues: CASSYRGAYEQYF.

The rearrangement uses TRBV5-1 and TRBJ1-4; D unresolved. V was pared by 4 bases and J by 0 bases, with 10 bases between. The CDR3 sequence is 15 residues long. Germline-derived CDR1 and CDR2 are SGHRS and YFSETQ. Here the CDR3 DNA reads TGCGCCAGCAGCGCCTACCAAGCAACTAATGAAAAACTGTTTTTT. Its protein product is CASSAYQATNEKLFF.

The sample holds a few counts of this clone. This rearrangement joins TRBV11-3 to TRBJ2-3, with a weak D call TRBD1 (5 bases). V lost 4 bases to trimming and J lost 5 bases, with 13 bases between them. This CDR3 contains 14 residues. CDR1 and CDR2 (germline): SGHNT, YENEEA. CDR3 in amino acids: CASSSQGRGDTQYF. In DNA, the CDR3 is TGTGCCAGCAGCTCCCAGGGTAGGGGAGATACGCAGTATTTT.

The chain links TRBV10-2 to TRBJ1-3, with D perhaps matching TRBD1 (6 bases). Germline V gene data show CDR1 as WSHSY and CDR2 as SAAADI. V lost 3 bases to trimming and J lost 0 bases, with 12 bases between them. CDR3 length: 16 amino acids. CDR3 nucleotides: TGCGCCAGCAGTGATGGACAGACTACCTCTGGAAACACCATATATTTT. This sequence encodes CASSDGQTTSGNTIYF.

This clone was seen only a few times. The genes are TRBV28 and TRBJ2-5, with 11 bases that match TRBD1. CDR3 length: 17 residues. CDR1 and CDR2 (germline): MDHEN, SYDVKM. Trimming cost V 8 bases and J 4 bases; bases outside gene matches: 15. In DNA, the CDR3 is TGTGCCAGCCAAGCCGGGACAGGGGGTTATCGAGGAGAGACCCAGTACTTC. Its protein product is CASQAGTGGYRGETQYF.

The chain carries TRBV25-1 and TRBJ1-5; D not resolved. The CDR3 is made up of 14 amino acids. CDR1 is MGHDK and CDR2 is SYGVNS in the germline V gene. V was clipped by 3 bases and J by 0 bases, with 6 bases between them. The CDR3 loop reads CASSELYSNQPQHF. CDR3 sequence (DNA): TGTGCCAGCAGTGAGTTGTATAGCAATCAGCCCCAGCATTTT.

V usage is TRBV6-6 and J usage is TRBJ2-3; 9 nucleotides align to TRBD2. With 6 bases clipped from V and 5 bases from J, the junction kept 12 bases outside the gene matches. Germline assignment: CDR1 MNHNY and CDR2 SVGAGI (reference sequence). CDR3 length equals 16 residues. The CDR3 sequence is CASRPTSGPFRDTQYF. Here the CDR3 DNA reads TGTGCCAGCAGACCGACTAGCGGACCCTTCAGAGATACGCAGTATTTT.

This clone was recorded only once. This chain connects TRBV6-5 to TRBJ2-2; D ambiguous. This CDR3 has 14 residues. CDR1 is MNHEY, CDR2 SVGAGI, per germline. Trimming took 0 bases from V and 7 from J, leaving 9 bases between them. The CDR3 protein is CASSYSESIGELFF. The CDR3 DNA is TGTGCCAGCAGTTACTCGGAGTCGATCGGGGAGCTGTTTTTT.

This chain uses TRBV19 with TRBJ1-2; 9 bases agree with TRBD1. The CDR3 contains 15 residues. Germline CDR1 and CDR2: LNHDA and SQIVND (reference sequence). The V segment lost 3 bases and the J segment 2 bases; nucleotides outside the gene matches: 4. CDR3 coding DNA: TGTGCCAGTAGTATTATGACAGGGGGGAACTATGGCTACACCTTC. It specifies CASSIMTGGNYGYTF.

The V and J genes are TRBV5-1 and TRBJ1-2; 8 bases match TRBD1. This CDR3 is built from 14 residues. In germline, CDR1 is SGHRS, CDR2 YFSETQ. V shed 0 bases, J shed 6 bases, and the junction held 4 bases outside the gene matches. CDR3 region: CASSLAGGGDGYTF. The CDR3 DNA follows: TGCGCCAGCAGCTTGGCAGGGGGCGGAGATGGCTACACCTTC.

V is TRBV2 and J is TRBJ2-1, with 9 bases identical to TRBD2. This CDR3 has 15 residues. CDR1 and CDR2 (germline): SNHLY, FYNNEI. Losses at the gene ends were 6 bases for V and 3 bases for J; bases not matched to a gene: 6. CDR3 amino acids: CASSPLAGNYNEQFF. The CDR3 region has the DNA TGTGCCAGCAGCCCCCTAGCGGGAAACTACAATGAGCAGTTCTTC.

The CDR3 nucleotides are TGCGCCAGCAGTGATGGGCGAGAGCAGTACTTC. It specifies CASSDGREQYF. The rearrangement uses TRBV10-1 and TRBJ2-7; no definite D call. The V gene lost 3 bases and the J gene lost 7 bases, with 7 bases spanning the gap. This CDR3 is built from 11 residues. Germline V gene lookup returns CDR1 WNHNN and CDR2 SYGVQD (reference sequence).

V usage is TRBV19 and J usage is TRBJ1-2, with D perhaps TRBD1 (5 bases). Germline V lookup: CDR1 LNHDA, CDR2 SQIVND (reference sequence). V lost 6 bases to trimming and J lost 7 bases, with 12 bases between them. This CDR3 has 12 residues. Written as DNA, the CDR3 is TGTGCCAGTAGCTTAGGAGGGGTTGGCTACACCTTC. Amino acids: CASSLGGVGYTF.

The CDR3 nucleotides are TGTGCCAGCAGTCCAGTAGACAGGTTCCATCAGCCCCAGCATTTT. Its protein product is CASSPVDRFHQPQHF. The rearrangement links TRBV27 to TRBJ1-5, with TRBD1 as a possible D gene (6 bases). The CDR3 is 15 residues long. With 5 bases removed from V and 5 bases from J, the gap between germline ends came to 16 bases. Germline V gene data show CDR1 as MNHEY and CDR2 as SMNVEV (reference sequence).

The rearrangement links TRBV7-6 to TRBJ2-5; 12 bases line up with TRBD2. Germline V gene sequence: CDR1 SGHVS, CDR2 FNYEAQ. This CDR3 is 16 amino acids long. V shed 5 bases, J shed 0 bases, and the junction held 4 bases outside the gene matches. The CDR3 nucleotides read TGTGCCAGCAGCCCCAGACTAGCGGGGGACCAAGAGACCCAGTACTTC. Its protein product is CASSPRLAGDQETQYF.

The gene calls are TRBV4-1 and TRBJ1-1; D is unresolved. V gave up 1 base and J gave up 3 bases, with 6 bases separating them. The CDR3 has 13 residues. CDR1 is MGHRA, CDR2 YSYEKL, per germline. The CDR3 DNA is TGCGCCAGCAGCCAAGGGCTCTACACTGAAGCTTTCTTT. Translation: CASSQGLYTEAFF.

This chain uses TRBV15 with TRBJ2-7, with 7 bases identical to TRBD1. V shed 0 bases, J shed 4 bases, and the junction held 9 bases outside the gene matches. This CDR3 has 16 amino acids. The germline CDR1 and CDR2 sequences are LNHNV and YYDKDF (reference sequence). Written as DNA, the CDR3 is TGTGCCACCAGCAGAGATTACCCAGGGGGTTTGTACGAGCAGTACTTC. This encodes CATSRDYPGGLYEQYF. Based on the CDR3 plus reference TRBV15 and TRBJ2-7, the full variable domain is DAMVIQNPRYQVTQFGKPVTLSCSQTLNHNVMYWYQQKSSQAPKLLFHYYDKDFNNEADTPDNFQSRRPNTSFCFLDIRSPGLGDTAMYLCATSRDYPGGLYEQYFGPGTRLTVT.